The clone carrying this T cell receptor beta chain was counted a few times. Some clones are missing from TCRdb's copy, which holds only in-frame ones; the method was immunoSEQ multiplex PCR. Of approximately 110,000 clones in the sample, roughly 85% are singletons; the top ten hold 5.5%. These data come from a study of blood T cell repertoires in COVID-19. CDR1 and CDR2 from the germline V gene are SGHTA and FQGNSA. The V end was cut by 1 base, the J end by 7 bases, with 13 bases between. The CDR3 covers 14 residues. Material for sequencing was peripheral blood. This sequence joins TRBV7-2 and TRBJ1-2, with D possibly matching TRBD1 (5 bases). The origin of this receptor is a woman aged 55-70 years with COVID-19, enrolled during active disease. The CDR3 sequence is CASSLGGGIGGYTF. In DNA, the CDR3 is TGTGCCAGCAGCTTAGGCGGGGGGATAGGTGGCTACACCTTC. Using reference TRBV7-2 and TRBJ1-2 for the parts outside the CDR3, the full variable domain is GAGVSQSPSNKVTEKGKDVELRCDPISGHTALYWYRQSLGQGLEFLIYFQGNSAPDKSGLPSDRFSAERTGGSVSTLTIQRTQQEDSAVYLCASSLGGGIGGYTFGSGTRLTVV.